These 21 T cell receptor beta chains were sequenced from one sample in a study of T cells in localized non-small cell lung cancer. Sequenced by immunoSEQ multiplex PCR; TCRdb stores in-frame clones only, minus some. This table has fewer than 35,000 clones, around 90% appearing once. The sample in question was peripheral blood mononuclear cells, obtained before any cancer treatment. These receptor sequences come from a man aged 35 to 69 with stage III lung adenocarcinoma.

The chain uses TRBV7-2 and TRBJ2-5; D gene unclear. The CDR3 has 14 residues. The germline V gene has CDR1 SGHTA and CDR2 FQGNSA. Trimming stripped 0 bases from V and 2 bases from J, with 7 bases between. CDR3 DNA sequence: TGTGCCAGCAGCTTAGCGAATGGGCAAGAGACCCAGTACTTC. This encodes CASSLANGQETQYF. Full variable domain (rest looked up from reference TRBV7-2 and TRBJ2-5): GAGVSQSPSNKVTEKGKDVELRCDPISGHTALYWYRQSLGQGLEFLIYFQGNSAPDKSGLPSDRFSAERTGGSVSTLTIQRTQQEDSAVYLCASSLANGQETQYFGPGTRLLVL.

J is TRBJ2-5 and V is TRBV28, with D unclear. The ends were cut back, 2 bases at V and 2 bases at J, with 6 bases in the middle. Germline V lookup: CDR1 MDHEN, CDR2 SYDVKM. The CDR3 is 13 residues long. Written as DNA, the CDR3 is TGTGCCAGCAGTTTACTGGGTCAAGAGACCCAGTACTTC. This sequence encodes CASSLLGQETQYF.

V and J are TRBV29-1 and TRBJ2-1, with TRBD2 matching 11 bases. This CDR3 has 14 amino acids. The junction had 9 bases not matched to a gene; V was cut back by 6 bases and J by 8 bases. Germline assignment: CDR1 SQVTM and CDR2 ANQGSEA. The CDR3 reads CSVASSGGPDEQFF. As DNA, the CDR3 is TGCAGCGTCGCCTCTAGCGGGGGGCCGGATGAGCAGTTCTTC.

The chain employs TRBV7-6 and TRBJ1-1, with 7 bases aligning to TRBD1. V was clipped by 5 bases and J by 6 bases; unmatched bases: 6. The germline CDR1 and CDR2 sequences are SGHVS and FNYEAQ. CDR3 size: 13 residues. Here the CDR3 DNA reads TGTGCCAGCAGCCCTCGACAGGGCTCTGAAGCTTTCTTT. It translates to CASSPRQGSEAFF.

This sequence joins TRBV11-2 and TRBJ2-5; D possibly uses TRBD1 or TRBD2 (5 bases each). Trimming stripped 7 bases from V and 5 bases from J, with 20 bases between. This CDR3 has 15 residues. CDR1 and CDR2 from the germline V gene are SGHAT and FQNNGV. CDR3 in amino acids: CASKSGQRVGETQYF. In DNA, the CDR3 is TGTGCCAGCAAGTCGGGGCAGCGAGTCGGGGAGACCCAGTACTTC.

This clone showed up just once. The V and J genes are TRBV4-3 and TRBJ2-2; D remains ambiguous. CDR1 and CDR2 from the germline V gene are LGHNA and YSLEER. CDR3 length: 15 amino acids. Trimming stripped 0 bases from V and 1 base from J, with 6 bases between. CDR3 bases: TGCGCCAGCAGCCAAGAGAGGAAGAACACCGGGGAGCTGTTTTTT. The encoded protein is CASSQERKNTGELFF.

The V call is TRBV10-3, the J call TRBJ2-7, with 9 bases matching TRBD2. From germline, CDR1 is ENHRY and CDR2 SYGVKD. The V segment lost 3 bases and the J segment 2 bases; nucleotides outside the gene matches: 5. The CDR3 runs to 15 residues. The CDR3: CAISDGGLATYEQYF. The CDR3 DNA reads as TGTGCCATCAGTGACGGGGGACTAGCTACCTACGAGCAGTACTTC.

The chain joins TRBV4-3 to TRBJ2-2, with a possible D match to TRBD1 (6 bases). The germline V and J ends were trimmed by 0 bases and 4 bases, with 15 bases remaining between them. CDR1 is LGHNA and CDR2 is YSLEER in the germline V gene. There are 17 residues in the CDR3. DNA for the CDR3: TGCGCCAGCAGCCAAGATTGGGGGCTGCGGGCCACCGGGGAGCTGTTTTTT. It specifies CASSQDWGLRATGELFF.

The gene calls are TRBV6-6 and TRBJ2-3; perhaps TRBD2 as D (6 bases). The CDR3 consists of 15 residues. Germline V gene lookup returns CDR1 MNHNY and CDR2 SVGAGI (reference sequence). Between the trimmed V and J ends, which lost 8 bases and 7 bases, there was a span of 22 bases. CDR3 DNA sequence: TGTGCCAGCGGTAGGTCCCCTAGCGAGGGGTATACGCAGTATTTT. Encoded protein: CASGRSPSEGYTQYF.

Turning to this clone: At one of its ends the junction is not consistent with the germline gene, which may arise from a read error. CDR3: CASIPFRDSHNEQFF. For the CDR3, the DNA is TGTGCCAGCATCCCCTTCCGGGACTCCCACAATGAGCAGTTCTTC. The chain recombines TRBV6-8 with TRBJ2-1; D perhaps matches TRBD2 (6 bases). This CDR3 has 15 amino acids. From germline, CDR1 is MNHGY and CDR2 SAAAGT.

This clone was detected only once. J is TRBJ2-7 and V is TRBV9, with TRBD2 matching 7 bases. V lost 4 bases, J lost 4 bases, and 5 bases stayed unmatched. In germline, CDR1 is SGDLS, CDR2 YYNGEE. This CDR3 has 13 amino acids. Here the CDR3 DNA reads TGTGCCAGCAGCTGGAGGGGAGGGTACGAGCAGTACTTC. Amino acids: CASSWRGGYEQYF.

J is TRBJ1-1 and V is TRBV5-1, with D tentatively TRBD1 (5 bases). CDR1 is SGHRS, CDR2 YFSETQ, per germline. The CDR3 is 13 residues long. The V gene lost 4 bases and the J gene lost 5 bases, with 12 bases spanning the gap. CDR3: CASSLQGGTEAFF. For the CDR3, the DNA is TGCGCCAGCAGCCTCCAGGGAGGGACTGAAGCTTTCTTT.

This rearrangement joins TRBV6-5 to TRBJ1-6, with D possibly being TRBD1 (5 bases). Germline V gene data show CDR1 as MNHEY and CDR2 as SVGAGI. V dropped 2 bases and J dropped 6 bases, with 8 bases sitting between them. CDR3 size: 14 residues. The CDR3 loop is CASSYGHVNSPLHF. The CDR3 DNA reads TGTGCCAGCAGTTACGGACATGTTAATTCACCCCTCCACTTT.

The chain combines TRBV9 with TRBJ1-1; D gene unclear. V lost 4 bases, J lost 8 bases, and 12 bases lay in between. The length of the CDR3 is 12 residues. Germline-derived CDR1 and CDR2 are SGDLS and YYNGEE. The CDR3 spells CASSRSGREAFF. CDR3 DNA: TGTGCCAGCAGCCGATCTGGGCGCGAAGCTTTCTTT.

This clone was detected only once. The rearrangement uses TRBV7-3 and TRBJ2-7; D might be TRBD1 (6 bases). Germline V gene lookup returns CDR1 SGHTA and CDR2 FQGTGA. V lost 0 bases and J 7 bases, leaving 13 bases between the germline ends. This CDR3 is 14 amino acids long. The CDR3 sequence: CASSLTGQPSEQYF. Written as DNA, the CDR3 is TGTGCCAGCAGCTTAACAGGACAGCCCTCTGAGCAGTACTTC.

This clone was detected only once. The rearrangement joins TRBV4-3 to TRBJ2-3; 7 bases map to TRBD2. Germline CDR1 and CDR2: LGHNA and YSLEER. V lost 4 bases, J lost 0 bases, and 4 bases stayed unmatched. The CDR3 runs to 15 residues. The CDR3 reads CASSRGGPSTDTQYF. CDR3 nucleotides: TGCGCCAGCAGCCGCGGGGGTCCTAGCACAGATACGCAGTATTTT.

V and J are TRBV5-1 and TRBJ2-1; tentatively, D is TRBD2 (5 bases). CDR3 length equals 17 residues. Deletions cut 0 bases from V and 2 bases from J, with 15 bases between. Germline-derived CDR1 and CDR2 are SGHRS and YFSETQ. CDR3 protein: CASSLASGNKAYNEQFF. The CDR3 DNA follows: TGCGCCAGCAGCTTGGCCTCGGGGAACAAGGCCTACAATGAGCAGTTCTTC. Full variable domain (rest looked up from reference TRBV5-1 and TRBJ2-1): KAGVTQTPRYLIKTRGQQVTLSCSPISGHRSVSWYQQTPGQGLQFLFEYFSETQRNKGNFPGRFSGRQFSNSRSEMNVSTLELGDSALYLCASSLASGNKAYNEQFFGPGTRLTVL.

CDR3 region: CASSLDRPTNEQFF. The CDR3 DNA reads as TGCGCCAGCAGCCTAGACAGGCCGACGAATGAGCAGTTCTTC. This chain connects TRBV5-1 to TRBJ2-1; the D gene is possibly TRBD1 (6 bases). The CDR3 has 14 residues. Germline values: CDR1 SGHRS, CDR2 YFSETQ. The germline V and J ends were trimmed by 4 bases and 7 bases, with 15 bases remaining between them. Complete variable domain (other parts from reference TRBV5-1 and TRBJ2-1): KAGVTQTPRYLIKTRGQQVTLSCSPISGHRSVSWYQQTPGQGLQFLFEYFSETQRNKGNFPGRFSGRQFSNSRSEMNVSTLELGDSALYLCASSLDRPTNEQFFGPGTRLTVL.

This chain uses TRBV7-6 with TRBJ2-3; TRBD2 matches 7 bases. The CDR3 consists of 14 residues. From germline, CDR1 is SGHVS and CDR2 FNYEAQ. V was clipped by 6 bases and J by 8 bases; unmatched bases: 11. The CDR3 protein is CASRTMSGEGTQYF. The DNA of the CDR3 is TGTGCCAGCAGGACAATGAGCGGGGAGGGTACGCAGTATTTT.

This clone was recorded only once. The chain uses TRBV19 and TRBJ1-4; D is unresolved. Germline V gene sequence: CDR1 LNHDA, CDR2 SQIVND (reference sequence). V gave up 11 bases and J gave up 7 bases, with 14 bases separating them. CDR3 length: 12 amino acids. DNA of the CDR3: TGTGCCCCTAGTATGGGAAGTGAAAAACTGTTTTTT. This encodes CAPSMGSEKLFF.

The chain is built from TRBV9 and TRBJ1-2, with 11 bases matching TRBD1. J lost 4 bases, V lost 4 bases, and 12 bases had no gene match. CDR3 size: 17 residues. Germline CDR1 reads SGDLS; CDR2 reads YYNGEE. The CDR3 reads CASSPMGTGGGSYGYTF. The CDR3 bases are TGTGCCAGCAGCCCTATGGGGACAGGGGGTGGTAGCTATGGCTACACCTTC.